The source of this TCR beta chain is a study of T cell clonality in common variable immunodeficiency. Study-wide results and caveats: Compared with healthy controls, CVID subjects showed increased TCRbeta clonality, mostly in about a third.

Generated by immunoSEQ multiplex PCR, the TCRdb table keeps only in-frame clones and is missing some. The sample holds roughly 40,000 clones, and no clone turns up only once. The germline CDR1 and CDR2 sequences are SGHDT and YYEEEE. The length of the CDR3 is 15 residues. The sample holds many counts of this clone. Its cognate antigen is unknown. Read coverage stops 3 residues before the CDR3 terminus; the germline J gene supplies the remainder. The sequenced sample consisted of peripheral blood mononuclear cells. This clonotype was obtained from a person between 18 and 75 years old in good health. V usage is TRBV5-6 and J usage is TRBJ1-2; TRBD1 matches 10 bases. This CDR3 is CASSTWTGGIDGYTF. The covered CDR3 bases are TGTGCCAGCAGCACCTGGACAGGGGGAATTGACGGC. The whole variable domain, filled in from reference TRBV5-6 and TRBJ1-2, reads DAGVTQSPTHLIKTRGQQVTLRCSPKSGHDTVSWYQQALGQGPQFIFQYYEEEERQRGNFPDRFSGHQFPNYSSELNVNALLLGDSALYLCASSTWTGGIDGYTFGSGTRLTVV.